A single sample is the source of the 21 T cell receptor beta chains below, sequenced in a study of STAT3 mutations in large granular lymphocyte leukemia (dated by TCRdb to between 2019 and 2020). Preparation of the library involved the immunoSEQ multiplex PCR assay. The table was pulled from immuneACCESS by TCRdb, which kept in-frame rearrangements only. Such tables lose some clones; where checked, under half of the loss comes from unresolved V genes, and the rest has no known cause. In all, the sample holds tens of thousands of clones, and roughly three quarters of those were seen once. The top ten hold 0.43% of the sample. Points the paper makes about the study in general: At least one immunodominant TCRbeta clonotype was identified in every T-LGLL patient, and multiple immunodominant subclonotypes were identified in about half of the T-LGLL patients.

Antigens for these TCRs are unknown. The sequencing sample was made of PBMCs. These TCRs come from a human donor with T large granular lymphocyte leukemia. Some clones in this sample may be carry-over from other donors' samples.

The J gene is TRBJ1-1, the V gene TRBV4-1, with D possibly matching TRBD1 (6 bases). Germline CDR1 is MGHRA and CDR2 is YSYEKL. V was trimmed by 1 base and J by 3 bases, leaving 12 bases between them. The CDR3 runs to 15 residues. Here the CDR3 DNA reads TGCGCCAGCAGCCAAGCCGACAGGAAGGACACTGAAGCTTTCTTT. Translating gives CASSQADRKDTEAFF.

This clone has more than one count but fewer than ten. The chain is built from TRBV2 and TRBJ1-2, with D perhaps matching TRBD1 (6 bases). The V end was cut by 3 bases, the J end by 8 bases, with 13 bases between. The germline V gene has CDR1 SNHLY and CDR2 FYNNEI. The CDR3 loop spans 13 amino acids. In DNA, the CDR3 is TGTGCCAGCAGTGATCCGGGGGCATTGGGCTACACCTTC. Protein: CASSDPGALGYTF.

The rearrangement uses TRBV9 and TRBJ1-6; perhaps TRBD1 as D (6 bases). CDR3 length equals 17 residues. Looked up from germline, CDR1 is SGDLS and CDR2 is YYNGEE. V lost 5 bases to trimming and J lost 1 base, with 16 bases between them. In DNA form, the CDR3 reads TGTGCCAGCAGTGTGGGTGGGGGGGCATCCTATAATTCACCCCTCCACTTT. Protein product: CASSVGGGASYNSPLHF.

This clone appeared a few times. The genes are TRBV4-2 and TRBJ1-6; D is unclear. The germline CDR1 and CDR2 sequences are LGHNA and YNFKEQ. V was shortened by 0 bases and J by 4 bases, with 7 bases between the two germline ends. The CDR3 contains 15 residues. This CDR3 reads CASSQEDGYNSPLHF. The CDR3 region has the DNA TGTGCCAGCAGCCAAGAGGACGGGTATAATTCACCCCTCCACTTT.

V is TRBV7-9 and J is TRBJ2-3; D is perhaps TRBD1 (6 bases). With 5 bases removed from V and 3 bases from J, the gap between germline ends came to 12 bases. Germline-derived CDR1 and CDR2 are SEHNR and FQNEAQ (reference sequence). The CDR3 covers 14 residues. The CDR3 DNA is TGTGCCAGCAGCGGCCGGGACATGACAGATACGCAGTATTTT. Its protein is CASSGRDMTDTQYF.

This sequence joins TRBV4-1 and TRBJ1-2; D is perhaps TRBD1 (5 bases). V lost 1 base and J lost 5, with 11 bases in between. There are 14 residues in the CDR3. The germline gives CDR1 MGHRA, CDR2 YSYEKL. In DNA, the CDR3 is TGCGCCAGCAGCCAAGGGGGGAATCGGTATGGCTACACCTTC. Amino acid sequence: CASSQGGNRYGYTF.

The V call is TRBV28, the J call TRBJ1-1; D call uncertain. Trimming took 1 base from V and 4 from J, leaving 4 bases between them. From germline, CDR1 is MDHEN and CDR2 SYDVKM. The CDR3 runs 12 residues. In DNA, the CDR3 is TGTGCCAGCAGTTTATCCGGCACTGAAGCTTTCTTT. It yields the protein CASSLSGTEAFF.

In this sample, this clone turned up a few times. J is TRBJ1-6 and V is TRBV13; tentatively, D is TRBD1 (5 bases). The CDR3 is made up of 17 amino acids. V shed 1 base and J shed 5 bases, with 15 bases lying between them. Germline V CDR1 and CDR2: PRHDT, FYEKMQ (reference sequence). The CDR3, as DNA: TGTGCCAGCAGCTTAGAGGCAGGGAGAGGCGATAATTCACCCCTCCACTTT. Translation: CASSLEAGRGDNSPLHF. The variable domain in full, completed from reference TRBV13 and TRBJ1-6, reads AAGVIQSPRHLIKEKRETATLKCYPIPRHDTVYWYQQGPGQDPQFLISFYEKMQSDKGSIPDRFSAQQFSDYHSELNMSSLELGDSALYFCASSLEAGRGDNSPLHFGNGTRLTVT.

V usage is TRBV28 and J usage is TRBJ2-5; 10 nucleotides align to TRBD2. Germline lookup yields CDR1 MDHEN and CDR2 SYDVKM. Trimming at V came to 9 bases and at J to 5 bases, leaving 6 bases not matched to a gene. This CDR3 has 13 residues. In DNA, the CDR3 is TGTGCCAGTCAGCGGGGGGGCCAGGAGACCCAGTACTTC. Amino acids: CASQRGGQETQYF.

This sequence joins TRBV30 and TRBJ1-2; the match to TRBD1 covers 8 bases. CDR3 length: 15 residues. J lost 2 bases, V lost 3 bases, and 8 bases had no gene match. The germline V gene has CDR1 GTSNPN and CDR2 SVGIG (reference sequence). For the CDR3, the DNA is TGTGCCTGGAGGAGCTACCGACAGGGGAACTATGGCTACACCTTC. It codes for CAWRSYRQGNYGYTF.

The J gene is TRBJ1-1, the V gene TRBV4-2; 8 nucleotides align to TRBD1. The germline CDR1 and CDR2 sequences are LGHNA and YNFKEQ. The junction had 7 bases not matched to a gene; V was cut back by 3 bases and J by 1 base. The CDR3 has 16 amino acids. DNA for the CDR3: TGTGCCAGCAGCCACCTGGGGGGGACAGGGAACACTGAAGCTTTCTTT. Encoded protein: CASSHLGGTGNTEAFF.

The chain recombines TRBV7-9 with TRBJ2-5, with 9 bases lining up with TRBD2. The CDR3 is 14 amino acids. The V gene's germline CDR1 is SEHNR and CDR2 FQNEAQ (reference sequence). The V and J ends lost 3 bases and 4 bases, in that order; junction bases with no gene match: 3. In nucleotides, the CDR3 is TGTGCCAGCAGCTTCAATAGCGGGGGAGAGACCCAGTACTTC. This codes for CASSFNSGGETQYF.

This chain connects TRBV10-2 to TRBJ2-1, with 7 positions matching TRBD2. CDR3 size: 12 residues. Trimming took 8 bases from V and 8 from J; bases not matched to a gene: 6. Germline V lookup: CDR1 WSHSY, CDR2 SAAADI. The CDR3 here is CASLTSEDEQFF. The DNA of the CDR3 is TGCGCCAGCCTCACTAGCGAAGATGAGCAGTTCTTC.

This clone was seen more than once but under ten times. The chain recombines TRBV7-9 with TRBJ1-1; tentatively, D is TRBD1 (5 bases). The CDR3 is made up of 15 amino acids. V gave up 5 bases and J gave up 1 base, with 14 bases separating them. CDR1 is SEHNR, CDR2 FQNEAQ, per germline (reference sequence). The DNA for the CDR3 is TGTGCCAGCAGCAACGAGGTCACAGGGAACACTGAAGCTTTCTTT. Translation gives CASSNEVTGNTEAFF.

The chain is built from TRBV15 and TRBJ1-5, with TRBD1 identical over 7 bases. Germline trimming cut 8 bases from V and 3 bases from J; bases unmatched to any gene: 7. Germline V gene data show CDR1 as LNHNV and CDR2 as YYDKDF (reference sequence). There are 14 residues in the CDR3. CDR3 nucleotide sequence: TGTGCCACCCAGGGGGGACGGCTCAATCAGCCCCAGCATTTT. Translating gives CATQGGRLNQPQHF.

The chain joins TRBV19 to TRBJ2-3, with 7 bases fitting TRBD1. V lost 3 bases and J lost 0; bases outside the gene matches: 3. The V gene's germline CDR1 is LNHDA and CDR2 SQIVND (reference sequence). The CDR3 runs to 15 residues. This CDR3 is CASSMRGPSTDTQYF. CDR3 DNA sequence: TGTGCCAGTAGTATGAGGGGGCCGAGCACAGATACGCAGTATTTT.

The chain has TRBV7-2 and TRBJ2-7; TRBD1 or TRBD2 may be the D gene (5 bases each). With 8 bases removed from V and 0 bases from J, the gap between germline ends came to 14 bases. The CDR3 loop spans 14 amino acids. From germline, CDR1 is SGHTA and CDR2 FQGNSA. The CDR3: CASSGTGSSYEQYF. The CDR3 DNA reads as TGTGCCAGCTCGGGGACGGGGAGCTCCTACGAGCAGTACTTC.

The sample holds one count of this clone. This chain joins TRBV29-1 and TRBJ2-6, with D uncertain. The CDR3 totals 15 residues. V was shortened by 4 bases and J by 0 bases, with 10 bases between the two germline ends. The germline V gene has CDR1 SQVTM and CDR2 ANQGSEA. CDR3 in amino acids: CSVVTPFSGANVLTF. The CDR3 DNA follows: TGCAGCGTTGTAACGCCCTTCTCTGGGGCCAACGTCCTGACTTTC.

CDR3: CASSQESGTGGEKLFF. As DNA, the CDR3 is TGTGCCAGCAGCCAAGAAAGCGGGACAGGGGGAGAAAAACTGTTTTTT. The chain couples TRBV4-2 to TRBJ1-4; 11 nucleotides align to TRBD1. V dropped 0 bases and J dropped 8; count of bases not matched to a gene: 5. This CDR3 is 16 amino acids long. The germline gives CDR1 LGHNA, CDR2 YNFKEQ.

The chain links TRBV19 to TRBJ2-1; 9 bases fit TRBD2. The CDR3 length is 14 residues. V shed 7 bases, J shed 8 bases, and the junction held 9 bases outside the gene matches. Looked up from germline, CDR1 is LNHDA and CDR2 is SQIVND (reference sequence). The CDR3 bases are TGTGCCAGTAAAGAAGCGGGGGGCCGGGATGAGCAGTTCTTC. Amino acids: CASKEAGGRDEQFF.

This chain joins TRBV28 and TRBJ1-6; 12 bases line up with TRBD1. Germline V lookup: CDR1 MDHEN, CDR2 SYDVKM. The CDR3 spans 14 residues. J lost 9 bases, V lost 7 bases, and 4 bases had no gene match. The CDR3 bases are TGTGCCAGCACCGGGACAGGGGGCACTTCACCCCTCCACTTT. It encodes CASTGTGGTSPLHF.